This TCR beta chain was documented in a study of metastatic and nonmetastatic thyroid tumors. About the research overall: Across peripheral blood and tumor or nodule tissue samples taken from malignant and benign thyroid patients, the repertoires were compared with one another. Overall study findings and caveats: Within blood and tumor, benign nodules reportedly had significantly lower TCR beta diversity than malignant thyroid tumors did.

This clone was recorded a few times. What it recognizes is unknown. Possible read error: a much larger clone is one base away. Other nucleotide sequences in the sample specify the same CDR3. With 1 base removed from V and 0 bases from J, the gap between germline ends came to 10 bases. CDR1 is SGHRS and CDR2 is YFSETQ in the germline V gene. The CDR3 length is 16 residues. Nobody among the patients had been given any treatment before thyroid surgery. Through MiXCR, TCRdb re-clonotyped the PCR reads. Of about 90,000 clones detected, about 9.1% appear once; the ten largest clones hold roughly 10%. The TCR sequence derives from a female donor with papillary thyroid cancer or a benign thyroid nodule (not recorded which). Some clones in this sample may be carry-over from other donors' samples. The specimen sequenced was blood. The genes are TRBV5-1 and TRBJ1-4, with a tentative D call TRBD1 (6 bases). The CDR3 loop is CASSLTDRATNEKLFF. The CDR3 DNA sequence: TGCGCCAGCAGCTTGACGGACAGAGCAACTAATGAAAAACTGTTTTTT.